The T cell receptor beta chain under discussion was sequenced for a study of T cell repertoires in cytomegalovirus infection (dated by TCRdb to the late 2010s). Background on the whole study: The peptide stimulations were aimed at well-studied HLA-B-restricted epitopes as well as recently identified HLA-C-restricted CMV epitopes, whose presentation resists viral immunomodulation. Donor HLA type was relevant to the analysis, because carriage of CMV infection together with the matching HLA type was indicated by public TCR beta signatures.

The sample's treatment or condition label, decoded: in vitro stimulation with specific CMV peptide epitopes to enrich CMV-specific T cells. The sequencer was an Illumina HiSeq 1500. TCRdb reanalyzed the raw reads on its own, using fastp at Q25 for trimming and MiXCR for clone calling, and kept in-frame beta chains. Rows merge per CDR3 protein into single entries with the most common DNA and genes. The sample table holds some 800,000 distinct CDR3 sequences, of which 32% were seen once. About an eighth of the sample lies in the top ten. V is cut back by 4 bases and J by 3 bases, with 9 bases in the junction unmatched. CDR1 is given as SGHRS and CDR2 as YFSETQ, both from the germline V gene. The CDR3 holds 15 amino acids from the cysteine to the phenylalanine. The only DNA kept is the CDR3, 45 bases in frame from the first base. Notes on this clonotype: The antigen this receptor binds is unknown. Base qualities were left out, and no much larger clone turns up one base away.

On the study overall, not on this receptor specifically: The ex vivo response was dominated by HLA-C-restricted CMV-specific TCR beta clonotypes, which also provided the single most frequent clonotype in two of eight donors. In both this cohort and an independent cohort of approximately 350 donors, the cumulative frequency of public TCR beta family members distinguished carriers of CMV infection plus the relevant HLA type.

This sample comprised cultured CD8+ T cells from PBMCs, obtained from culture after CMV antigen stimulation. This clonotype was obtained from a human donor in good health (CMV status not recorded). Some clones in this sample may be carry-over from other donors' samples. The rearranged chain carries TRBV5-1 and TRBJ1-1; TRBD1 lines up with 7 middle nucleotides. The CDR3 loop reads CASSLSGTADTEAFF. The nucleotides read TGCGCCAGCAGCCTGTCCGGGACAGCGGACACTGAAGCTTTCTTT.